The clone carrying this TCR beta chain has just one count. The antigen is not known. The CDR3 runs to 17 residues. The V gene's germline CDR1 is SGHRS and CDR2 YFSETQ. The V end was cut by 3 bases, the J end by 4 bases, with 22 bases between. These data originate in a study of cytomegalovirus exposure and HLA in healthy donors. Study outcomes and limitations: Reportedly, cytomegalovirus status was diagnosed with high sensitivity and specificity.

Profiling relied on immunoSEQ multiplex PCR, and the TCRdb table lists in-frame clones only, not all of them. The table has some 140,000 clones, around 83% seen once. What was sequenced was PBMCs. The chain is built from TRBV5-1 and TRBJ1-1; the D gene is possibly TRBD1 (6 bases). This clonotype originated in a human donor in good health. The DNA of the CDR3 is TGCGCCAGCAGCTCGACAGGTCGAGGGAGAATTGGCACTGAAGCTTTCTTT. Its translation is CASSSTGRGRIGTEAFF.